The clone carrying this T cell receptor beta chain was detected only a few times. Other DNA sequences from this sample encode an identical CDR3 as well. Per the germline V gene, CDR1 is SGHTA and CDR2 is FQGNSA. Trimming removed 5 bases at V and 2 bases at J, with 7 bases between. This CDR3 is 13 amino acids long. The sample belongs to a study of blood T cell repertoires in COVID-19. Study overall: Sites in the United States, Italy and Spain provided acute and convalescent COVID-19 samples. Sources were T cells, B-cell-depleted T cells, or PBMCs; the material itself was cDNA or gDNA.

Study processing details: Amplification with reference gene primers provided the estimates of nucleated cell counts. Data came from immunoSEQ multiplex PCR; TCRdb stores just in-frame clones and leaves some out. Clone size and V and J calls were adopted from that table, with D and trimming inferred from the DNA. The sample includes roughly 63,000 clones, about 87% of them seen just once. This chain uses TRBV7-2 with TRBJ1-5; unclear D gene. Input material: peripheral blood. The sequence was collected from a human donor in a cohort sampled during active COVID-19. The CDR3 spells CASSPRGNQPQHF. Here the CDR3 DNA reads TGTGCCAGCAGCCCCCGAGGCAATCAGCCCCAGCATTTT.